Shown below are 2 T cell receptor beta chains from a single sample sequenced in a study of beta chain features in type 1 diabetes. Investigators reverse transcribed all isolated RNA, so they sequenced expressed TCRB transcripts. Some clones are missing from TCRdb's copy, which holds only in-frame ones; the method was immunoSEQ multiplex PCR. The data show around 430,000 clones, approximately 31% seen once. The specimen was naive CD4+ T cells from blood. The receptors shown here come from a man aged 18-30 years in good health.

A few counts support this clone. Other DNA sequences in the same sample also yield this CDR3. The chain joins TRBV18 to TRBJ2-1; D unclear. The CDR3 is 13 amino acids. Germline V gene sequence: CDR1 KGHSH, CDR2 LQKENI. V lost 0 bases, J lost 3 bases, and 3 bases lay in between. The CDR3 DNA follows: TGTGCCAGCTCACCACCGAGCTACAATGAGCAGTTCTTC. Amino acids: CASSPPSYNEQFF. The full variable domain, in which reference TRBV18 and TRBJ2-1 provide the parts outside the CDR3, is NAGVMQNPRHLVRRRGQEARLRCSPMKGHSHVYWYRQLPEEGLKFMVYLQKENIIDESGMPKERFSAEFPKEGPSILRIQQVVRGDSAAYFCASSPPSYNEQFFGPGTRLTVL.

The count of this clone is one. This chain joins TRBV27 and TRBJ1-2; no clear D gene. Per germline, CDR1 MNHEY and CDR2 SMNVEV (reference sequence). Trimming cost V 7 bases and J 2 bases, with 17 bases left between them. The CDR3 contains 15 residues. CDR3: CASTSSGRQNYGYTF. DNA for the CDR3: TGTGCCAGCACCTCGTCAGGCAGACAAAACTATGGCTACACCTTC.